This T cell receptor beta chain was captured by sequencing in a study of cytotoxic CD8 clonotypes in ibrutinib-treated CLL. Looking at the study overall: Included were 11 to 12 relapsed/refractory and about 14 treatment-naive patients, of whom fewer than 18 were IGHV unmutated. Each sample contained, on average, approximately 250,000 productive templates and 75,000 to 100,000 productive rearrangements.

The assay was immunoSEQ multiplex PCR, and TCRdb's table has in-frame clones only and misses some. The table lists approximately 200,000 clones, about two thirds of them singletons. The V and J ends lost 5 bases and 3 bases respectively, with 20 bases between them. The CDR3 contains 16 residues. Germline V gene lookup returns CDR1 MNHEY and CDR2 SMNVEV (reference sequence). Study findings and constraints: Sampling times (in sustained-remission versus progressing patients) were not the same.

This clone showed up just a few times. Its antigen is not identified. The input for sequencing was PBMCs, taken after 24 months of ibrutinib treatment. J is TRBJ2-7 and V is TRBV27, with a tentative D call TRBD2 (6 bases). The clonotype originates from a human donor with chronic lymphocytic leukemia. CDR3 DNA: TGTGCCAGCAGTCAAACCGGGAGTTTGGTTTTCTACGAGCAGTACTTC. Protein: CASSQTGSLVFYEQYF.